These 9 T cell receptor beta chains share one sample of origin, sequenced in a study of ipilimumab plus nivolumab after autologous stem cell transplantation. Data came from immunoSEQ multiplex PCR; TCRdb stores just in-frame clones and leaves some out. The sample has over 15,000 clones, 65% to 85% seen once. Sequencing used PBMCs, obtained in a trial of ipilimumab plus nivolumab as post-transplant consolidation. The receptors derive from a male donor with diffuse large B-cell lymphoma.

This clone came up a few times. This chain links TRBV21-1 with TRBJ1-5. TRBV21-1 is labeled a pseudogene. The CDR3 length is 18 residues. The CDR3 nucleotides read TGTGCCAGCAGCAAATCCCGCAGGGGAGGTCTTAGTAATCAGCCCCAGCATTTT. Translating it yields CASSKSRRGGLSNQPQHF.

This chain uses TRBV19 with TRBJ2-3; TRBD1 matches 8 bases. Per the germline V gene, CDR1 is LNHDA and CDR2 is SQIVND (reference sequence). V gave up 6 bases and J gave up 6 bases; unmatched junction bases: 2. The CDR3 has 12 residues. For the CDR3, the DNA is TGTGCCAGTAGGGCAGGGGGCGATACGCAGTATTTT. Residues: CASRAGGDTQYF.

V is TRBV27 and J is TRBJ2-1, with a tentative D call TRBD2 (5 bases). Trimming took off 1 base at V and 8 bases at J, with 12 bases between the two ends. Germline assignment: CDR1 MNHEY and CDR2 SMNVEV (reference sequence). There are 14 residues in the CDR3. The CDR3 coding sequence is TGTGCCAGCAGTTTATATGAGGGAGAGGATGAGCAGTTCTTC. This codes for CASSLYEGEDEQFF.

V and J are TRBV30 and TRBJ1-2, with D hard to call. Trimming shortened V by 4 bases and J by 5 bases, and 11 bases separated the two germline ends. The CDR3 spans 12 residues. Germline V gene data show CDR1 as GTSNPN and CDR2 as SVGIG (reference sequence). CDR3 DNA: TGTGCCTGGATGGGTCAGAGGTATGGCTACACCTTC. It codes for CAWMGQRYGYTF.

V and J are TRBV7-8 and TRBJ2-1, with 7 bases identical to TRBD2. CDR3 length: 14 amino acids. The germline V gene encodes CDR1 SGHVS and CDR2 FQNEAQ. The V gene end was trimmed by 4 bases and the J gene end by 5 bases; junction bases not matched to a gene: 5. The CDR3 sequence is CASSSTSADNEQFF. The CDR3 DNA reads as TGTGCCAGCAGCTCAACTAGCGCAGACAATGAGCAGTTCTTC.

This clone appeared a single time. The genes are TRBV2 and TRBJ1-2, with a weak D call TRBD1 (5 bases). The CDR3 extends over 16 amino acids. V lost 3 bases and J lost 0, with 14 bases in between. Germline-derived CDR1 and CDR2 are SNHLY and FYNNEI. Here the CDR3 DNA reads TGTGCCAGCAGTGATGAGCAGGGACCATCTAACTATGGCTACACCTTC. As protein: CASSDEQGPSNYGYTF.

CDR3 DNA: TGTGCCAGCGGAAGGACAGGGGGCGGGGAGCAGTACTTC. Translation: CASGRTGGGEQYF. The chain recombines TRBV2 with TRBJ2-7; TRBD1 matches at 11 bases. Trimming cost V 8 bases and J 7 bases; bases outside gene matches: 7. This CDR3 has 13 amino acids. Germline assignment: CDR1 SNHLY and CDR2 FYNNEI. Full variable domain (missing parts from reference TRBV2 and TRBJ2-7): EPEVTQTPSHQVTQMGQEVILRCVPISNHLYFYWYRQILGQKVEFLVSFYNNEISEKSEIFDDQFSVERPDGSNFTLKIRSTKLEDSAMYFCASGRTGGGEQYFGPGTRLTVT.

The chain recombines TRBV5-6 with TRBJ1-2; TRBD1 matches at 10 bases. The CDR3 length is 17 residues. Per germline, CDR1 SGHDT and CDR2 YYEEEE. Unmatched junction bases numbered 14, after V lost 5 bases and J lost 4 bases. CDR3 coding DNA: TGTGCCAGCAGTGCCCCAGCCGGGACAGGGGACCGCTATGGCTACACCTTC. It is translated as CASSAPAGTGDRYGYTF.

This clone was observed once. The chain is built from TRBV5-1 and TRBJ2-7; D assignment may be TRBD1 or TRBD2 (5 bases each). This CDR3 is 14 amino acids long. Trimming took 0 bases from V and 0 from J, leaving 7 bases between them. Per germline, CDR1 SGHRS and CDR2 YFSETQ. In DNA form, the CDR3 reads TGCGCCAGCAGCTTGGAGGGGAGCTCCTACGAGCAGTACTTC. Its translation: CASSLEGSSYEQYF.